The 30 T cell receptor beta chains below come from one sample, sequenced in a study of Graves' ophthalmopathy and Graves' hyperthyroidism. RNA transcripts were the source from which TCR beta CDR3 regions were amplified. Second-round multiplex PCR came after first-round RT-PCR with HTBI primers. TCRdb ran MiXCR on the multiplex PCR reads and lists one entry per CDR3 protein. The table includes about 180,000 distinct CDR3 sequences, 30% to 45% detected once. Sequencing was performed on peripheral blood. Source of these receptors: a middle-aged woman with Graves' ophthalmopathy.

Ten or more counts support this clonotype. This chain uses TRBV6-2 or TRBV6-3 with TRBJ2-3, with D possibly being TRBD1 (5 bases). V was cut by 6 bases and J by 2 bases, with 18 bases left in between. CDR3 length: 16 amino acids. Per germline, CDR1 MNHEY and CDR2 SVGEGT. The CDR3 loop reads CASSPLGHTVTDTQYF. In DNA form, the CDR3 reads TGTGCCAGCAGCCCACTTGGACACACTGTCACAGATACGCAGTATTTT.

In its sample, this clonotype was seen many times. The rearrangement uses TRBV28 and TRBJ2-7; 7 bases align to TRBD2. With 6 bases clipped from V and 3 bases from J, the junction kept 11 bases outside the gene matches. The CDR3 length is 15 residues. Germline V gene lookup returns CDR1 MDHEN and CDR2 SYDVKM. CDR3 protein: CASRDLGGSGYEQYF. CDR3 nucleotides: TGTGCCAGCAGAGATTTAGGCGGGAGTGGCTACGAGCAGTACTTC.

This chain connects TRBV12-3 or TRBV12-4 to TRBJ2-2; D uncertain. V shed 5 bases and J shed 5 bases, with 6 bases lying between them. CDR3 length equals 12 residues. The CDR3 spells CASSRETGELFF. In nucleotides, the CDR3 is TGTGCCAGCAGTAGGGAAACCGGGGAGCTGTTTTTT.

The chain couples TRBV12-3 or TRBV12-4 to TRBJ1-3, with D unclear. The CDR3 sequence is 14 residues long. Deletions cut 7 bases from V and 1 base from J, with 11 bases between. DNA of the CDR3: TGTGCCAGCATTCCGGTCCCATCTGGAAACACCATATATTTT. It encodes CASIPVPSGNTIYF.

This clonotype was recorded at least ten times. The chain is built from TRBV2 and TRBJ1-2; D is perhaps TRBD1 (5 bases). Trimming removed 6 bases from V and 0 bases from J, with 11 bases in between. The CDR3 is made up of 14 amino acids. Germline V gene data show CDR1 as SNHLY and CDR2 as FYNNEI. The CDR3 coding sequence is TGTGCCAGCAGGTTGTCAGGGACTAACTATGGCTACACCTTC. Translating gives CASRLSGTNYGYTF.

The table lists this clonotype with many counts. The V and J genes are TRBV28 and TRBJ1-1; 7 positions agree with TRBD1. Trimming cost V 5 bases and J 3 bases; bases outside gene matches: 9. The germline V gene encodes CDR1 MDHEN and CDR2 SYDVKM. The CDR3 covers 15 residues. CDR3 coding DNA: TGTGCCAGCAGTCAGACAGGGAATTCGGACACTGAAGCTTTCTTT. This translates into CASSQTGNSDTEAFF. Full variable domain (remainder filled in from reference TRBV28 and TRBJ1-1): DVKVTQSSRYLVKRTGEKVFLECVQDMDHENMFWYRQDPGLGLRLIYFSYDVKMKEKGDIPEGYSVSREKKERFSLILESASTNQTSMYLCASSQTGNSDTEAFFGQGTRLTVV.

This clonotype was seen at least ten times. V is TRBV15 and J is TRBJ1-1; the D gene is possibly TRBD1 (5 bases). The germline V and J ends were trimmed by 0 bases and 7 bases, with 6 bases remaining between them. CDR1 and CDR2 from the germline V gene are LNHNV and YYDKDF (reference sequence). CDR3 length equals 12 residues. This CDR3 is CATSREGVEAFF. For the CDR3, the DNA is TGTGCCACCAGCAGAGAGGGGGTTGAAGCTTTCTTT.

V gene TRBV10-2 combines with J gene TRBJ2-7, with D maybe TRBD2 (5 bases). The CDR3 extends over 14 amino acids. Deletions cut 8 bases from V and 0 bases from J, with 14 bases between. In germline, CDR1 is WSHSY, CDR2 SAAADI. CDR3 sequence (DNA): TGCGCCAGCGGAGGTACAGAGAGCTCCTACGAGCAGTACTTC. Protein sequence: CASGGTESSYEQYF.

This clonotype was counted at least ten times. V and J are TRBV5-1 and TRBJ2-5, with unresolved D. The CDR3 is 16 amino acids. V gave up 0 bases and J gave up 2 bases, with 14 bases separating them. Germline V gene sequence: CDR1 SGHRS, CDR2 YFSETQ. CDR3 nucleotides: TGCGCCAGCAGCTTGGAGCCGACGGTAGGGCAAGAGACCCAGTACTTC. This gives the protein CASSLEPTVGQETQYF.

V usage is TRBV7-6 and J usage is TRBJ2-7; no reliable D call. Trimming removed 1 base at V and 1 base at J, with 8 bases between. The CDR3 is made up of 14 amino acids. CDR1 and CDR2 (germline): SGHVS, FNYEAQ. Here the CDR3 reads CASSLGPMSYEQYF. In nucleotides, the CDR3 is TGTGCCAGCAGCTTAGGGCCGATGTCCTACGAGCAGTACTTC.

This clonotype was detected many times. The chain employs TRBV11-2 and TRBJ1-2, with 11 bases aligning to TRBD1. This CDR3 contains 15 residues. Trimming removed 5 bases from V and 8 bases from J; junction bases left unmatched: 10. Germline loops: CDR1 SGHAT, CDR2 FQNNGV. CDR3 nucleotide sequence: TGTGCCAGCAGCCCCCGGACAGGGGGCGACCACGGCTACACCTTC. It is translated as CASSPRTGGDHGYTF. Filled out from reference TRBV11-2 and TRBJ1-2, the complete variable domain reads EAGVAQSPRYKIIEKRQSVAFWCNPISGHATLYWYQQILGQGPKLLIQFQNNGVVDDSQLPKDRFSAERLKGVDSTLKIQPAKLEDSAVYLCASSPRTGGDHGYTFGSGTRLTVV.

There are many counts of this clonotype. The V call is TRBV28, the J call TRBJ1-3; the match to TRBD1 covers 9 bases. Germline V gene sequence: CDR1 MDHEN, CDR2 SYDVKM. The CDR3 is 14 amino acids. V shed 5 bases and J 6 bases; nucleotides not matched to a gene: 5. As DNA, the CDR3 is TGTGCCAGCAGTCCTGGACAGGGGCAAAACACCATATATTTT. Protein: CASSPGQGQNTIYF.

This sequence joins TRBV28 and TRBJ1-2, with 9 bases that match TRBD1. The germline CDR1 and CDR2 sequences are MDHEN and SYDVKM. V lost 5 bases to trimming and J lost 2 bases; unmatched junction nucleotides: 6. This CDR3 comprises 15 residues. The CDR3: CASSPRGQGNYGYTF. As DNA, the CDR3 is TGTGCCAGCAGTCCCAGGGGACAGGGCAACTATGGCTACACCTTC.

This clonotype was observed at least ten times. V usage is TRBV15 and J usage is TRBJ2-7; tentative D call: TRBD2 (5 bases). Germline CDR1 LNHNV, CDR2 YYDKDF (reference sequence). V was clipped by 0 bases and J by 6 bases, with 21 bases between them. The CDR3 contains 17 residues. The CDR3 protein is CATSRESRGSAHGEQYF. CDR3 nucleotide sequence: TGTGCCACCAGCAGAGAGTCTCGAGGGAGCGCCCACGGCGAGCAGTACTTC. The variable domain in full, with the rest retrieved from reference TRBV15 and TRBJ2-7, is DAMVIQNPRYQVTQFGKPVTLSCSQTLNHNVMYWYQQKSSQAPKLLFHYYDKDFNNEADTPDNFQSRRPNTSFCFLDIRSPGLGDTAMYLCATSRESRGSAHGEQYFGPGTRLTVT.

This clonotype was seen once. The rearrangement uses TRBV11-2 and TRBJ1-2, with a tentative D call TRBD1 (6 bases). CDR3 size: 17 residues. CDR1 and CDR2 (germline): SGHAT, FQNNGV. The V end lost 5 bases, the J end lost 0 bases, and 19 bases lay between the germline ends. DNA for the CDR3: TGTGCCAGCAGCCGTACAGGGCTCCCCCTCTCTAACTATGGCTACACCTTC. It translates to CASSRTGLPLSNYGYTF.

The chain employs TRBV15 and TRBJ1-3, with 9 nucleotides matching TRBD1. This CDR3 is 16 amino acids long. CDR1 and CDR2 from the germline V gene are LNHNV and YYDKDF (reference sequence). The V and J ends lost 3 bases and 4 bases, in that order; junction bases with no gene match: 7. CDR3 region: CATSRGQGLGGNTIYF. Here the CDR3 DNA reads TGTGCCACCAGCAGGGGACAGGGACTTGGCGGAAACACCATATATTTT.

Many counts were recorded for this clonotype. The rearrangement joins TRBV6-5 to TRBJ2-2, with TRBD2 identical over 8 bases. The J segment lost 7 bases and the V segment lost 2 bases, leaving 12 bases of the junction unmatched. The CDR3 sequence is 17 residues long. Germline V gene lookup returns CDR1 MNHEY and CDR2 SVGAGI. The CDR3 sequence: CASSYGAGDLARGELFF. Here the CDR3 DNA reads TGTGCCAGCAGTTACGGAGCGGGAGACCTCGCACGCGGGGAGCTGTTTTTT.

The V gene is TRBV6-2 or TRBV6-3, the J gene TRBJ2-7, with a tentative D call TRBD1 (5 bases). The CDR3 is 14 residues long. From germline, CDR1 is MNHEY and CDR2 SVGEGT. The V end was cut by 3 bases, the J end by 3 bases, with 12 bases between. The CDR3 nucleotides read TGTGCCAGCAGTTATGACAGCCCCCGCTACGAGCAGTACTTC. Protein: CASSYDSPRYEQYF.

The sample holds many counts of this clonotype. The chain uses TRBV20-1 and TRBJ2-5; 10 nucleotides align to TRBD2. V trimming: 4 bases; J trimming: 5 bases; junction bases outside the gene matches: 4. Per germline, CDR1 DFQATT and CDR2 SNEGSKA (reference sequence). The CDR3 is made up of 13 amino acids. The CDR3 reads CSATSGSVETQYF. CDR3 in DNA: TGCAGTGCTACTAGCGGGAGTGTCGAGACCCAGTACTTC.

This clonotype was recorded at least ten times. The genes are TRBV6-5 and TRBJ2-5; the D gene is possibly TRBD2 (6 bases). The CDR3 is 13 residues long. V was pared by 7 bases and J by 2 bases, with 11 bases between. The V gene's germline CDR1 is MNHEY and CDR2 SVGAGI. This CDR3 is CASMRDGQETQYF. The CDR3 bases are TGTGCCAGCATGCGGGACGGACAAGAGACCCAGTACTTC.

This clonotype was counted ten times or more. The gene calls are TRBV29-1 and TRBJ1-3; 8 bases are shared with TRBD1. This CDR3 has 14 residues. Germline CDR1 is SQVTM and CDR2 is ANQGSEA. V was pared by 7 bases and J by 8 bases, with 13 bases of the junction left unmatched. This CDR3 is CSGAAGTGGDTIYF. The CDR3 DNA is TGCAGCGGTGCGGCTGGAACAGGGGGAGACACCATATATTTT.

This clonotype was detected ten times or more. J is TRBJ2-7 and V is TRBV19; TRBD1 matches 8 bases. Germline V gene data show CDR1 as LNHDA and CDR2 as SQIVND (reference sequence). CDR3 size: 15 residues. V was pared by 5 bases and J by 2 bases, with 8 bases of the junction left unmatched. The CDR3 region is CASSLALTGAYEQYF. Written as DNA, the CDR3 is TGTGCCAGTAGTCTAGCCCTGACAGGGGCCTACGAGCAGTACTTC.

The chain employs TRBV6-5 and TRBJ1-2; no firm D call. CDR3 length: 14 residues. The V end was cut by 4 bases, the J end by 2 bases, with 11 bases between. CDR1 MNHEY and CDR2 SVGAGI come from the germline V gene. The CDR3 here is CASSSSGGNYGYTF. The CDR3 nucleotides read TGTGCCAGCAGTTCCTCAGGTGGAAACTATGGCTACACCTTC.

This clonotype was counted at least ten times. The chain has TRBV12-3 or TRBV12-4 and TRBJ1-2; TRBD1 agrees at 8 bases. The CDR3 is 14 amino acids. J was trimmed by 3 bases and V by 2 bases; bases with no gene match: 2. The CDR3: CASSLQGADYGYTF. The CDR3 coding sequence is TGTGCCAGCAGTTTACAGGGGGCGGACTATGGCTACACCTTC.

This clonotype was recorded at least ten times. CDR3 sequence reads: CASSVGTYRYEQYF. In DNA form, the CDR3 reads TGTGCCAGCAGCGTAGGGACATATCGATACGAGCAGTACTTC. This chain links TRBV9 with TRBJ2-7; D may be TRBD1 (5 bases). This CDR3 contains 14 residues. Trimming took off 0 bases at V and 4 bases at J, with 11 bases between the two ends. In germline, CDR1 is SGDLS, CDR2 YYNGEE.

As to this clonotype: One end of the junction is discordant with germline, which a read error may explain. J is TRBJ2-5 and V is TRBV19; 9 positions match TRBD1. The CDR3 has 13 amino acids. The germline CDR1 and CDR2 sequences are LNHDA and SQIVND (reference sequence). CDR3 sequence: CSSLDRGSKTQYF. In nucleotides, the CDR3 is TGTTCCAGCCTCGACAGGGGGTCAAAGACCCAGTACTTC.

V is TRBV10-3 and J is TRBJ1-5, with D unresolved. Trimming cost V 3 bases and J 6 bases, with 9 bases left between them. Per germline, CDR1 ENHRY and CDR2 SYGVKD. The CDR3 totals 13 residues. In DNA, the CDR3 is TGTGCCATCAGTGACAGCCCCCTTCAGCCCCAGCATTTT. This sequence encodes CAISDSPLQPQHF.

There are many counts of this clonotype. This chain connects TRBV5-1 to TRBJ1-2; D call uncertain. CDR1 and CDR2 from the germline V gene are SGHRS and YFSETQ. This CDR3 is built from 14 residues. V was trimmed by 0 bases and J by 6 bases, leaving 12 bases between them. CDR3 protein: CASSLAPGPDGYTF. The CDR3 DNA is TGCGCCAGCAGCTTGGCTCCAGGACCGGATGGCTACACCTTC.

The chain couples TRBV30 to TRBJ1-5; D remains unclear. Trimming pared 2 bases from V and 0 bases from J, leaving 11 bases between. Germline V gene lookup returns CDR1 GTSNPN and CDR2 SVGIG (reference sequence). CDR3 length: 15 residues. In DNA form, the CDR3 reads TGTGCCTGGAGTCCGGACGACTATAGCAATCAGCCCCAGCATTTT. Protein product: CAWSPDDYSNQPQHF.

The chain is built from TRBV12-5 and TRBJ1-5; no reliable D call. The germline V gene has CDR1 LGHNT and CDR2 FRNRAP. The CDR3 is made up of 12 amino acids. V gave up 1 base and J gave up 6 bases, with 4 bases separating them. CDR3 DNA sequence: TGTGCTAGTGGTTTGGCCTGTCAGCCCCAGCATTTT. As protein: CASGLACQPQHF.